The 22 T cell receptor beta chains in this list originate from one sample, sequenced in a study of technical replicates of blood from a few donors (dated by TCRdb to about 2017). The library came from the immunoSEQ multiplex PCR assay. Sourced from immuneACCESS, this table was stored by TCRdb with only in-frame sequences that have V and J called. A share of the clones is absent; for the studies checked, an unresolved V gene accounts for under half, and the remainder has no known explanation. For this sample the table gives around 15,000 clones, of which about nine tenths were detected only once. Jointly, the top ten make up under 15% of the sample. Source material: PBMCs. These receptor sequences come from a human donor in good health.

The rearrangement uses TRBV5-1 and TRBJ2-7; the D gene is possibly TRBD2 (5 bases). V lost 0 bases, J lost 7 bases, and 23 bases lay in between. The length of the CDR3 is 17 residues. Per germline, CDR1 SGHRS and CDR2 YFSETQ. CDR3 region: CASSLGPLYRGSKEQYF. The DNA for the CDR3 is TGCGCCAGCAGCTTGGGACCGCTTTATCGGGGATCGAAAGAGCAGTACTTC. Combining the CDR3 with reference TRBV5-1 and TRBJ2-7 gives the whole variable domain KAGVTQTPRYLIKTRGQQVTLSCSPISGHRSVSWYQQTPGQGLQFLFEYFSETQRNKGNFPGRFSGRQFSNSRSEMNVSTLELGDSALYLCASSLGPLYRGSKEQYFGPGTRLTVT.

The chain is built from TRBV2 and TRBJ2-4; 8 nucleotides align to TRBD2. This CDR3 spans 17 amino acids. Germline assignment: CDR1 SNHLY and CDR2 FYNNEI. J lost 0 bases, V lost 4 bases, and 8 bases had no gene match. Here the CDR3 DNA reads TGTGCCAGCAGTGGGGTGGGAGCGGGGGTAGCCAAAAACATTCAGTACTTC. Translation gives CASSGVGAGVAKNIQYF.

The gene calls are TRBV7-9 and TRBJ1-2; 8 bases line up with TRBD1. This CDR3 region has 14 residues. Germline V gene lookup returns CDR1 SEHNR and CDR2 FQNEAQ (reference sequence). J gave up 7 bases and V 1 base, and 5 bases lay outside the gene matches. The CDR3 loop reads CASSLEDREGGYTF. The CDR3 DNA sequence: TGTGCCAGCAGCTTAGAGGACAGGGAGGGTGGCTACACCTTC.

The gene calls are TRBV2 and TRBJ1-1; no clear D. V was clipped by 4 bases and J by 0 bases, with 9 bases between them. The germline CDR1 and CDR2 sequences are SNHLY and FYNNEI. The length of the CDR3 is 14 residues. CDR3 protein: CASSGPGMNTEAFF. The CDR3 DNA reads as TGTGCCAGCAGTGGTCCCGGGATGAACACTGAAGCTTTCTTT.

The count of this clone is one. This chain links TRBV5-1 with TRBJ2-3, with 10 bases fitting TRBD2. V shed 0 bases, J shed 2 bases, and the junction held 18 bases outside the gene matches. CDR3 length: 21 residues. CDR1 and CDR2 (germline): SGHRS, YFSETQ. The CDR3 DNA reads as TGCGCCAGCAGCTTGGGGCCGGGACGGGCGCTACTAGCGGGATACACAGATACGCAGTATTTT. Translating it yields CASSLGPGRALLAGYTDTQYF.

V is TRBV28 and J is TRBJ1-3, with 7 bases identical to TRBD1. The trim removed 3 bases at V and 4 bases at J, leaving 3 bases unmatched. Looked up from germline, CDR1 is MDHEN and CDR2 is SYDVKM. There are 14 residues in the CDR3. In DNA, the CDR3 is TGTGCCAGCAGTTTGACAGGGTGGGGAAACACCATATATTTT. It translates to CASSLTGWGNTIYF.

The chain recombines TRBV4-1 with TRBJ2-7; 14 bases line up with TRBD2. V was clipped by 4 bases and J by 4 bases; unmatched bases: 6. This CDR3 has 16 amino acids. Germline CDR1 and CDR2: MGHRA and YSYEKL. CDR3 sequence: CASSRGLAGGTYEQYF. DNA for the CDR3: TGCGCCAGCAGCCGCGGACTAGCGGGAGGAACGTACGAGCAGTACTTC.

V and J are TRBV5-1 and TRBJ1-4, with 7 bases matching TRBD1. The CDR3 sequence is 15 residues long. With 1 base clipped from V and 4 bases from J, the junction kept 4 bases outside the gene matches. CDR1 is SGHRS, CDR2 YFSETQ, per germline. CDR3 in DNA: TGCGCCAGCAGCTTGCAAGGGGGCTTTAATGAAAAACTGTTTTTT. It is translated as CASSLQGGFNEKLFF.

V usage is TRBV27 and J usage is TRBJ2-7; 11 bases fit TRBD1. V was pared by 6 bases and J by 1 base, with 8 bases of the junction left unmatched. Germline CDR1 MNHEY, CDR2 SMNVEV (reference sequence). The CDR3 runs to 16 residues. The CDR3 DNA reads TGTGCCAGCAGCCCTTTGGGGACAGGGGGTTCCTACGAGCAGTACTTC. Translation: CASSPLGTGGSYEQYF.

V gene TRBV6-1 combines with J gene TRBJ1-1; D may be TRBD1 (6 bases). Germline-derived CDR1 and CDR2 are MNHNS and SASEGT. V was pared by 6 bases and J by 3 bases, with 11 bases between. The CDR3 totals 13 residues. As DNA, the CDR3 is TGTGCCAGCAGGTACCCAGGGGACACTGAAGCTTTCTTT. It specifies CASRYPGDTEAFF.

V and J are TRBV2 and TRBJ2-1, with TRBD2 matching 9 bases. The CDR3 runs to 14 residues. Trimming removed 6 bases from V and 8 bases from J; junction bases left unmatched: 8. The germline V gene encodes CDR1 SNHLY and CDR2 FYNNEI. The CDR3, as DNA: TGTGCCAGCAGGGAGCGGGAGGTCCCGGATGAGCAGTTCTTC. Encoded protein: CASREREVPDEQFF.

This chain links TRBV6-5 with TRBJ2-2, with D possibly TRBD1 on 6 matching bases. CDR1 and CDR2 from the germline V gene are MNHEY and SVGAGI. V was pared by 0 bases and J by 8 bases, with 16 bases between. This CDR3 has 16 amino acids. CDR3 region: CASSYSIIGTSGELFF. Here the CDR3 DNA reads TGTGCCAGCAGTTACTCGATCATCGGGACATCTGGGGAGCTGTTTTTT.

This rearrangement joins TRBV28 to TRBJ1-3; TRBD1 matches 10 bases. CDR3 length: 15 residues. Germline loops: CDR1 MDHEN, CDR2 SYDVKM. J gave up 4 bases and V 6 bases, and 6 bases lay outside the gene matches. As DNA, the CDR3 is TGTGCCAGCAGGGCCGGGACAGGGGCAGGAAACACCATATATTTT. This sequence encodes CASRAGTGAGNTIYF.

The chain joins TRBV18 to TRBJ1-3; TRBD1 matches at 9 bases. Germline V gene lookup returns CDR1 KGHSH and CDR2 LQKENI. The CDR3 extends over 15 amino acids. V lost 6 bases, J lost 4 bases, and 7 bases stayed unmatched. DNA for the CDR3: TGTGCCAGCTCGCTGGGACAGGGAATAGGAAACACCATATATTTT. It yields the protein CASSLGQGIGNTIYF.

The chain carries TRBV5-1 and TRBJ2-2; 13 bases match TRBD2. CDR1 and CDR2 from the germline V gene are SGHRS and YFSETQ. V was clipped by 7 bases and J by 4 bases; unmatched bases: 10. There are 17 residues in the CDR3. CDR3 in amino acids: CASLDLTSGGTTGELFF. The CDR3 DNA sequence: TGCGCCAGCCTGGACCTGACTAGCGGGGGGACCACCGGGGAGCTGTTTTTT.

CDR3 nucleotide sequence: TGTGCCAGCAGTGAATTTGGGACAGGGGTCGAGCAGTACTTC. This codes for CASSEFGTGVEQYF. The rearrangement links TRBV6-1 to TRBJ2-7, with 10 nucleotides matching TRBD1. J was trimmed by 6 bases and V by 2 bases; bases with no gene match: 4. From germline, CDR1 is MNHNS and CDR2 SASEGT. This CDR3 has 14 residues.

This chain connects TRBV6-5 to TRBJ2-3, with 8 bases identical to TRBD2. Germline V gene sequence: CDR1 MNHEY, CDR2 SVGAGI. The CDR3 covers 13 residues. After removal of 0 bases from V and 14 bases from J, the junction contained 7 bases not matched to a gene. The DNA of the CDR3 is TGTGCCAGCAGTTACTCTTTAGCGGGACGATTGTATTTT. Translating it yields CASSYSLAGRLYF.

The chain carries TRBV18 and TRBJ2-2, with D possibly TRBD1 on 5 matching bases. The V gene lost 0 bases and the J gene lost 6 bases, with 8 bases spanning the gap. The CDR3 totals 14 residues. Germline V gene data show CDR1 as KGHSH and CDR2 as LQKENI. CDR3 DNA: TGTGCCAGCTCACCACCGCCAGGGCCCGGGGAGCTGTTTTTT. Its translation: CASSPPPGPGELFF.

This chain links TRBV15 with TRBJ2-7; a weak D match, TRBD2 (5 bases). The germline CDR1 and CDR2 sequences are LNHNV and YYDKDF (reference sequence). The germline V and J ends were trimmed by 0 bases and 4 bases, with 16 bases remaining between them. The CDR3 spans 16 residues. CDR3 bases: TGTGCCACCAGCAGAGATGCGGGTGGTGGAGCTTACGAGCAGTACTTC. Protein sequence: CATSRDAGGGAYEQYF.

The chain couples TRBV2 to TRBJ2-6; D gene uncertain. V was shortened by 7 bases and J by 0 bases, with 4 bases between the two germline ends. The germline V gene has CDR1 SNHLY and CDR2 FYNNEI. The CDR3 length is 13 residues. The CDR3 sequence is CASTGSGANVLTF. The CDR3 bases are TGTGCCAGCACCGGCTCTGGGGCCAACGTCCTGACTTTC. The whole variable domain, remainder taken from reference TRBV2 and TRBJ2-6, is EPEVTQTPSHQVTQMGQEVILRCVPISNHLYFYWYRQILGQKVEFLVSFYNNEISEKSEIFDDQFSVERPDGSNFTLKIRSTKLEDSAMYFCASTGSGANVLTFGAGSRLTVL.

The V and J genes are TRBV25-1 and TRBJ2-1; 7 nucleotides agree with TRBD2. V was clipped by 1 base and J by 2 bases; unmatched bases: 5. The CDR3 totals 16 residues. The germline V gene has CDR1 MGHDK and CDR2 SYGVNS. The CDR3, as DNA: TGTGCCAGCAGTGAATTCGGCGGGGGAACCTACAATGAGCAGTTCTTC. It yields the protein CASSEFGGGTYNEQFF.

The chain uses TRBV6-1 and TRBJ2-2; maybe TRBD1 (6 bases). V lost 6 bases, J lost 3 bases, and 11 bases lay in between. Germline CDR1 is MNHNS and CDR2 is SASEGT. The CDR3 length is 14 residues. The CDR3 is CASRTDRDTGELFF. The DNA of the CDR3 is TGTGCCAGCAGGACGGACAGAGACACCGGGGAGCTGTTTTTT.